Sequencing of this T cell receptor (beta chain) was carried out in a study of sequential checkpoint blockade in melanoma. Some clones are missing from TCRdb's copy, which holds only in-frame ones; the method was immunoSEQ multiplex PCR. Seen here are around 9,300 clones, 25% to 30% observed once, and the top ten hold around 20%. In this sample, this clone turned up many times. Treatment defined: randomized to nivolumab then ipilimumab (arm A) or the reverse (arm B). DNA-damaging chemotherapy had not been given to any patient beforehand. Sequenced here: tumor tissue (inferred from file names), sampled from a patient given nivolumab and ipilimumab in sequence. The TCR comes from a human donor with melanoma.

CDR3 sequence (DNA): TGTGCCAGCAGCCGTACAGGGGGACTGAACACTGAAGCTTTCTTT. Its translation: CASSRTGGLNTEAFF. The chain is built from TRBV11-3 and TRBJ1-1; 8 nucleotides agree with TRBD1. V gave up 5 bases and J gave up 0 bases; unmatched junction bases: 5. The CDR3 length is 15 residues. CDR1 and CDR2 from the germline V gene are SGHNT and YENEEA.